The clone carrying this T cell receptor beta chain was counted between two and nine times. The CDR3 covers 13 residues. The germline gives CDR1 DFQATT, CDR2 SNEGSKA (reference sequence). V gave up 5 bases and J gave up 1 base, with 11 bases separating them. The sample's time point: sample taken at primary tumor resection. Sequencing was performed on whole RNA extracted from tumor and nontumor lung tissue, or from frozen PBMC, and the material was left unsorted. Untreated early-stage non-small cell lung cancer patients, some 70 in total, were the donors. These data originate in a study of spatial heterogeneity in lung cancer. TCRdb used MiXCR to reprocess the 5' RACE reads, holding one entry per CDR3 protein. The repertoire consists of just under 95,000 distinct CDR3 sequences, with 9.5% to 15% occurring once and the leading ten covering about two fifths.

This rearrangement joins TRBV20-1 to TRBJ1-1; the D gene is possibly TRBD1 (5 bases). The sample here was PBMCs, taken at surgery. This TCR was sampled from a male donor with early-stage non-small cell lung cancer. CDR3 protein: CSARQRANTEAFF. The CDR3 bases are TGCAGTGCTCGACAGCGGGCGAACACTGAAGCTTTCTTT.